This T cell receptor (beta chain) was sequenced during a study of cytomegalovirus exposure and HLA in healthy donors. The CDR3 contains 15 residues. Germline CDR1 LNHDA, CDR2 SQIVND (reference sequence). V was trimmed by 8 bases and J by 3 bases, leaving 19 bases between them. Some clones are missing from TCRdb's copy, which holds only in-frame ones; the method was immunoSEQ multiplex PCR. Found here are 160,000 or so clones, 88% of them singletons; the top ten hold 2.5% to 3.5%. The source material was PBMCs. The V call is TRBV19, the J call TRBJ1-1; weak D call: TRBD1 (6 bases). This receptor was obtained from a young man in good health and CMV-seronegative. In DNA form, the CDR3 reads TGTGCCAGTCGGGGTGGGGGCGGAGAGTACACTGAAGCTTTCTTT. This encodes CASRGGGGEYTEAFF.